Listed here is a single T cell receptor beta chain. This sample is part of a study of technical replicates of blood from a handful of donors. The CDR3 runs to 14 residues. The V end was cut by 7 bases, the J end by 0 bases, with 13 bases between. Germline V gene sequence: CDR1 SNHLY, CDR2 FYNNEI. The protocol was immunoSEQ multiplex PCR, while the TCRdb copy is restricted to in-frame clones and leaves out a portion. The table has approximately 74,000 clones, 88% seen once. The rearrangement uses TRBV2 and TRBJ2-7; D perhaps matches TRBD2 (6 bases). This TCR was sampled from a human donor in good health. Some clones in this sample may be carry-over from other donors' samples. Sample: PBMCs. The CDR3 DNA follows: TGTGCCAGCACTGCCGGGGGTCTCTCCTACGAGCAGTACTTC. It encodes CASTAGGLSYEQYF.